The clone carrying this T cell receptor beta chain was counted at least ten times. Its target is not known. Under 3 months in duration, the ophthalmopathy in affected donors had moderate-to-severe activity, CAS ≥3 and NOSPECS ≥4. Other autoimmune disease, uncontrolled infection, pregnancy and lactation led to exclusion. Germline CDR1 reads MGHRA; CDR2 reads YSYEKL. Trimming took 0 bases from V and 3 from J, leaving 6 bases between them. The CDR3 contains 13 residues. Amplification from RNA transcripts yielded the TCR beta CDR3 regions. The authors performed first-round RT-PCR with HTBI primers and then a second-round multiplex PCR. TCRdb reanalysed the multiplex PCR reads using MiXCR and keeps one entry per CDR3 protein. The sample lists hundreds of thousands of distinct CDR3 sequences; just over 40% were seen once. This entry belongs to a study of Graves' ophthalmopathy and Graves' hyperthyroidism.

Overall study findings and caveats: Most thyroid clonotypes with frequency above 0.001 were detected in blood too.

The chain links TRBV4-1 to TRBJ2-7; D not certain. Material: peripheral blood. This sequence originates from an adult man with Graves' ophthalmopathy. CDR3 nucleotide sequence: TGCGCCAGCAGCCAAGATGTAGTCTACGAGCAGTACTTC. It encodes CASSQDVVYEQYF.